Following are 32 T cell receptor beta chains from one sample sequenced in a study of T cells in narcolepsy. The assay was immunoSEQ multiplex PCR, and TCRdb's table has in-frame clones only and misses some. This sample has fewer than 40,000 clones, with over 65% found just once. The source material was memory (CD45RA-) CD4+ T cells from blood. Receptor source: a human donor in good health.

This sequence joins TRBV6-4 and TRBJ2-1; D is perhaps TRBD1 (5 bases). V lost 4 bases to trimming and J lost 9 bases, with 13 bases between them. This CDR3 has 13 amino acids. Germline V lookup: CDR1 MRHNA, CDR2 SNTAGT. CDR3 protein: CASSVTALGEQFF. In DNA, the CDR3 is TGTGCCAGCAGTGTGACAGCTTTGGGTGAGCAGTTCTTC.

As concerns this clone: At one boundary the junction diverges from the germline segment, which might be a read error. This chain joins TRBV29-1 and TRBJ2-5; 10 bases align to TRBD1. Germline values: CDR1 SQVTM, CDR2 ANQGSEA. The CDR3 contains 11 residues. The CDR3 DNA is TGCAGCGTTGAAAGGGACAGGGGTTTCGACTTC. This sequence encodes CSVERDRGFDF.

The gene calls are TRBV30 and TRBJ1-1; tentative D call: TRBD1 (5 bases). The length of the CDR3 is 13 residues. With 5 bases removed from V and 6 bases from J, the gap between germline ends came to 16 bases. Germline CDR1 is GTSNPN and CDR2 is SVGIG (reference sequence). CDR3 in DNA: TGTGCCTGGGGGACCGGGGTACCGGCTGAAGCTTTCTTT. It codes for CAWGTGVPAEAFF. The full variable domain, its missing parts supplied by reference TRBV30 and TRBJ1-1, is SQTIHQWPATLVQPVGSPLSLECTVEGTSNPNLYWYRQAAGRGLQLLFYSVGIGQISSEVPQNLSASRPQDRQFILSSKKLLLSDSGFYLCAWGTGVPAEAFFGQGTRLTVV.

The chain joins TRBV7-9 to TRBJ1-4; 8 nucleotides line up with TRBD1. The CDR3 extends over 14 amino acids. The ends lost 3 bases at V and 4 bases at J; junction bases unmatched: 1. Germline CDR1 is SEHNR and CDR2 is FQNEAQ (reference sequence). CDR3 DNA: TGTGCCAGCAGCTTGGGACAGGATAATGAAAAACTGTTTTTT. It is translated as CASSLGQDNEKLFF.

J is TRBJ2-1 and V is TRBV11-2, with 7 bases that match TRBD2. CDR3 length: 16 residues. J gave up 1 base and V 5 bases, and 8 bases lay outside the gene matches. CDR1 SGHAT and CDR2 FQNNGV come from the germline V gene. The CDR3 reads CASSTASGGSYNEQFF. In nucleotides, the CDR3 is TGTGCCAGCAGCACCGCTAGCGGCGGATCCTACAATGAGCAGTTCTTC.

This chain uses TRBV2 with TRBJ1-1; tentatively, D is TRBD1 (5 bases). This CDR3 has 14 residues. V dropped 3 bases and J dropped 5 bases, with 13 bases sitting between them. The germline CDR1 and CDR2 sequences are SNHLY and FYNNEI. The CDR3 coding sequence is TGTGCCAGCAGTGACAGGGCGGCGCAGACTGAAGCTTTCTTT. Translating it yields CASSDRAAQTEAFF.

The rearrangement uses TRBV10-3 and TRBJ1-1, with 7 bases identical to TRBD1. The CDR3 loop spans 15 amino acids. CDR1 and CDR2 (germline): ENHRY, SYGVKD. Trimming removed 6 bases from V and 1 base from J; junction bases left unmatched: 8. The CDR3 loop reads CAIRAGTDSNTEAFF. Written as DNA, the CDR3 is TGTGCCATCAGAGCTGGGACAGACTCGAACACTGAAGCTTTCTTT.

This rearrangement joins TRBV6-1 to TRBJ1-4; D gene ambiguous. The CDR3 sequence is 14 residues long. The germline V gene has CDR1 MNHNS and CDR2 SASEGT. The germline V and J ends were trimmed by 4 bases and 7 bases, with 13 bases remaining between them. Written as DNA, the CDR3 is TGTGCCAGCAGTGTTGGCCCCTGGGGTGAAAAACTGTTTTTT. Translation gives CASSVGPWGEKLFF.

CDR3 sequence: CASNVAANTEAFF. The CDR3 coding sequence is TGCGCCAGCAATGTTGCTGCTAACACTGAAGCTTTCTTT. The rearrangement links TRBV5-1 to TRBJ1-1; D uncertain. V lost 6 bases, J lost 2 bases, and 11 bases lay in between. The CDR3 totals 13 residues. The germline CDR1 and CDR2 sequences are SGHRS and YFSETQ.

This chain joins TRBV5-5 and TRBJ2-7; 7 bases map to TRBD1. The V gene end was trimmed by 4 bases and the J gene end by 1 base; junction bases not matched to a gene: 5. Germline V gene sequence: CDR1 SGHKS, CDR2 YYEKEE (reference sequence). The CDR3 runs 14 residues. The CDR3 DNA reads TGTGCCAGCAGCAAGGGACAGTCGTCCTACGAGCAGTACTTC. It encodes CASSKGQSSYEQYF.

DNA for the CDR3: TGCGCCAGCAGCAGACAGGGAGACTCCTACGAGCAGTACTTC. Translated: CASSRQGDSYEQYF. V is TRBV5-1 and J is TRBJ2-7; 7 nucleotides agree with TRBD1. V was clipped by 4 bases and J by 0 bases; unmatched bases: 4. Looked up from germline, CDR1 is SGHRS and CDR2 is YFSETQ. The CDR3 contains 14 residues.

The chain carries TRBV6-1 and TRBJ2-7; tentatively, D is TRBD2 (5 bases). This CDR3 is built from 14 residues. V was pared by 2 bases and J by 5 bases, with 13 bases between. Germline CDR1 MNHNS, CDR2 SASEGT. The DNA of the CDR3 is TGTGCCAGCAGTGAATCTAGCCGCCTAAACGAGCAGTACTTC. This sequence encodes CASSESSRLNEQYF.

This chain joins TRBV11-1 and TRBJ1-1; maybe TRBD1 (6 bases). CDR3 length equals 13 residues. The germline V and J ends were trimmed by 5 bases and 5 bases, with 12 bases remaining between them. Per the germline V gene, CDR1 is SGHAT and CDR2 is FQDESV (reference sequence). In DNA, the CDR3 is TGTGCCAGCAGCCAAGCCCAGGGGACTGAAGCTTTCTTT. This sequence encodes CASSQAQGTEAFF. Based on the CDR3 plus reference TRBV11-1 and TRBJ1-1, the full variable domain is EAEVAQSPRYKITEKSQAVAFWCDPISGHATLYWYRQILGQGPELLVQFQDESVVDDSQLPKDRFSAERLKGVDSTLKIQPAELGDSAMYLCASSQAQGTEAFFGQGTRLTVV.

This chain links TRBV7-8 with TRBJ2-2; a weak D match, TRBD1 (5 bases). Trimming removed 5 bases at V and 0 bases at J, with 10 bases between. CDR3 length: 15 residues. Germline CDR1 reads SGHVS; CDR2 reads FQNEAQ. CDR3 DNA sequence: TGTGCCAGCAGCCCACAGACAGCGAACACCGGGGAGCTGTTTTTT. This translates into CASSPQTANTGELFF.

CDR3 residues: CAIRPGLAGSGPDNEQFF. The DNA of the CDR3 is TGTGCCATCAGACCGGGACTAGCGGGATCAGGACCGGACAATGAGCAGTTCTTC. The chain recombines TRBV10-3 with TRBJ2-1, with 13 bases that match TRBD2. The CDR3 contains 18 residues. Trimming removed 6 bases from V and 5 bases from J; junction bases left unmatched: 13. Looked up from germline, CDR1 is ENHRY and CDR2 is SYGVKD.

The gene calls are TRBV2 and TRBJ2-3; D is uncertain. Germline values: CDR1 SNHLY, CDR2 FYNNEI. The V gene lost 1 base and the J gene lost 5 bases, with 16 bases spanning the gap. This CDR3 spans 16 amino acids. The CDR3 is CASSEGLASMVDTQYF. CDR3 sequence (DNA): TGTGCCAGCAGTGAAGGGTTAGCCTCTATGGTAGATACGCAGTATTTT.

The CDR3, as DNA: TGTGCCAGCAGCTTGGCGGGACAGAGCATGAACACTGAAGCTTTCTTT. This translates into CASSLAGQSMNTEAFF. J is TRBJ1-1 and V is TRBV5-5, with TRBD1 identical over 7 bases. The CDR3 sequence is 16 residues long. The germline CDR1 and CDR2 sequences are SGHKS and YYEKEE (reference sequence). Trimming removed 0 bases from V and 0 bases from J; junction bases left unmatched: 5.

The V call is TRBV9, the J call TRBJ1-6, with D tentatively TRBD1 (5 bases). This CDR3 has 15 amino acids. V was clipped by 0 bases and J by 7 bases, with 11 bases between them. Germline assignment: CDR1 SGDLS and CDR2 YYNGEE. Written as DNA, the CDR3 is TGTGCCAGCAGCGTAGGTACGGGGGGAAATTCACCCCTCCACTTT. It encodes CASSVGTGGNSPLHF.

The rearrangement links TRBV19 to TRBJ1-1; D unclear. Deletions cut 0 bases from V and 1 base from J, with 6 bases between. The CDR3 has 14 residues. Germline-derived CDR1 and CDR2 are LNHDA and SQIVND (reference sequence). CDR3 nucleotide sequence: TGTGCCAGTAGTATAGACAGACAGAACACTGAAGCTTTCTTT. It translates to CASSIDRQNTEAFF.

CDR3 sequence reads: CAWSTGGGYTF. The CDR3 region has the DNA TGTGCCTGGAGTACTGGGGGAGGCTACACCTTC. The chain is built from TRBV30 and TRBJ1-2, with D possibly being TRBD1 (5 bases). Germline V lookup: CDR1 GTSNPN, CDR2 SVGIG (reference sequence). Trimming removed 2 bases from V and 8 bases from J, with 9 bases in between. The CDR3 covers 11 residues.

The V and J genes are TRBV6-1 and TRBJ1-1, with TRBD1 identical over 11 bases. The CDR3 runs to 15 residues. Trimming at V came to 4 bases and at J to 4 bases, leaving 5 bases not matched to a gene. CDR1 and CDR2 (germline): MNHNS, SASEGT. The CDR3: CASSVGGTGGTEAFF. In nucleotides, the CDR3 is TGTGCCAGCAGTGTTGGGGGGACAGGGGGCACTGAAGCTTTCTTT.

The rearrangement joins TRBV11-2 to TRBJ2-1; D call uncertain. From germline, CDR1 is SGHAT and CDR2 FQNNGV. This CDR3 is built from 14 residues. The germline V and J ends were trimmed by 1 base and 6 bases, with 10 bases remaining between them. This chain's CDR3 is CASSLVGGGNEQFF. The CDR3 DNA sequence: TGTGCCAGCAGCTTAGTGGGTGGTGGCAATGAGCAGTTCTTC.

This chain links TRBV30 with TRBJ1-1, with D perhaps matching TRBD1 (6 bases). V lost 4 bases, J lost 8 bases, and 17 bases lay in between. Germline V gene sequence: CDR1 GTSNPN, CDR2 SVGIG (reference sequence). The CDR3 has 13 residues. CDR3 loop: CAWIGGANFEAFF. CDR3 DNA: TGTGCCTGGATTGGGGGGGCCAACTTCGAAGCTTTCTTT.

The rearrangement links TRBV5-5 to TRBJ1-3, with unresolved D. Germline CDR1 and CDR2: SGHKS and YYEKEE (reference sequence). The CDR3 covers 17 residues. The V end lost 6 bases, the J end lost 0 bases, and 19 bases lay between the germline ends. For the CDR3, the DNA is TGTGCCAGCAACGCCGAGGGCGGTCGCCACTCTGGAAACACCATATATTTT. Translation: CASNAEGGRHSGNTIYF. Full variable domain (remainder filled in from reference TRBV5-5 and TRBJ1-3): DAGVTQSPTHLIKTRGQQVTLRCSPISGHKSVSWYQQVLGQGPQFIFQYYEKEERGRGNFPDRFSARQFPNYSSELNVNALLLGDSALYLCASNAEGGRHSGNTIYFGEGSWLTVV.

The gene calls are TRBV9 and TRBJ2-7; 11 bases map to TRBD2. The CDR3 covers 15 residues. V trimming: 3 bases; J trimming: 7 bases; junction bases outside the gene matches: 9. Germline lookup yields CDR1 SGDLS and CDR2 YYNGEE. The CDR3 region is CASSGVAGGPGEQYF. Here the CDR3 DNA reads TGTGCCAGCAGCGGAGTAGCGGGAGGGCCGGGGGAGCAGTACTTC.

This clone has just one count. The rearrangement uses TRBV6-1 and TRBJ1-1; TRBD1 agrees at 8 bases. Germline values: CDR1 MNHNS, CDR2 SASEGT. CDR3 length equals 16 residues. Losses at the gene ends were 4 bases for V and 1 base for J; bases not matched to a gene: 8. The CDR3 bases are TGTGCCAGCAGTGCCCTCCAGGGGGCTCAGAACACTGAAGCTTTCTTT. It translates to CASSALQGAQNTEAFF.

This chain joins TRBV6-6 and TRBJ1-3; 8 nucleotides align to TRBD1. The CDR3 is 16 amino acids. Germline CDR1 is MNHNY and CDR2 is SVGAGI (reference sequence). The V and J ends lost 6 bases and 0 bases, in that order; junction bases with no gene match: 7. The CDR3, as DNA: TGTGCCAGCAGCCCTCTAGGACAGGGCTCTGGAAACACCATATATTTT. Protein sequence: CASSPLGQGSGNTIYF.

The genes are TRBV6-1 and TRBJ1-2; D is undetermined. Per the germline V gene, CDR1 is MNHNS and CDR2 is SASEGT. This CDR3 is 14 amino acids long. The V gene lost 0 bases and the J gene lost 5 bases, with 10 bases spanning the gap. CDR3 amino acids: CASSEADGPYGYTF. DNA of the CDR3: TGTGCCAGCAGTGAAGCGGACGGACCTTATGGCTACACCTTC.

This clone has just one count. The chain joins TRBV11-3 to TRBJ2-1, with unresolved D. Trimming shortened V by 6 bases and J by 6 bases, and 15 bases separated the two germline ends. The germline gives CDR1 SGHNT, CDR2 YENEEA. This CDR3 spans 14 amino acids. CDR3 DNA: TGTGCCAGCAGGATCCGGACCCAACCCAATGAGCAGTTCTTC. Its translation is CASRIRTQPNEQFF.

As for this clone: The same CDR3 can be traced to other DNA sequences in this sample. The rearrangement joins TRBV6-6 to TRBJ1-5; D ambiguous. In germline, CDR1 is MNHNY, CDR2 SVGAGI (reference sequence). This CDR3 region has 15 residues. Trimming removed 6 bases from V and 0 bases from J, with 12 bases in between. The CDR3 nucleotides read TGTGCCAGCAGCCCCAACACCATTAGCAATCAGCCCCAGCATTTT. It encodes CASSPNTISNQPQHF.

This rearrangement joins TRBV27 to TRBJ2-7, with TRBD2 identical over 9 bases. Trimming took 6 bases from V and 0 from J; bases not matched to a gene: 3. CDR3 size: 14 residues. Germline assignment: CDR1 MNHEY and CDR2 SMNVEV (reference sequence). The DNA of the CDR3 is TGTGCCAGCAGGCGGGAGGGGAGCTCCTACGAGCAGTACTTC. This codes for CASRREGSSYEQYF.

The CDR3 spells CASSTYGQGGPETQYF. The CDR3 DNA reads as TGTGCCAGCAGCACCTACGGACAGGGGGGTCCTGAGACCCAGTACTTC. The chain has TRBV9 and TRBJ2-5, with 10 nucleotides matching TRBD1. Germline-derived CDR1 and CDR2 are SGDLS and YYNGEE. CDR3 length: 16 residues. With V trimmed by 4 bases and J by 5 bases, 11 bases remained unmatched.